These T cell receptor beta chains were read from a single sample in a study of blood T cell repertoires in COVID-19. Method: immunoSEQ multiplex PCR; TCRdb's copy keeps in-frame clones and lacks some. The data show roughly 160,000 clones, around 80% seen once. Sequenced: PBMCs or T cells enriched from blood (not recorded which). Every receptor here comes from a woman in her 70s in a cohort exposed to, infected with or recovered from COVID-19 (not recorded which). The CDR3 runs from the conserved cysteine through the conserved F or W. A D gene is named only where the DNA matches it firmly. Some rows have no size entry. The others give once, few or many, or a class for an expanded clone.

J,size,V,D,DNA,CDR3
TRBJ2-5,.,TRBV7-9,TRBD2,TGTGCCAGCAGCTTGACTAGCGGGCAAGAGACCCAGTACTTC,CASSLTSGQETQYF
TRBJ2-3,.,TRBV24-1,TRBD1,TGTGCCACCAGTGATTTACCGGACAGGGTGCCAGATACGCAGTATTTT,CATSDLPDRVPDTQYF
TRBJ1-5,.,TRBV4-1,.,TGCGCCAGCAGCCCCCAAGAGGACCCGGGACCCCAGCATTTT,CASSPQEDPGPQHF
TRBJ1-5,.,TRBV19,.,TGTGCCACCAGCGGGGGGAACAGAGATCGCAATCAGCCCCAGCATTTT,CATSGGNRDRNQPQHF
TRBJ1-1,.,TRBV19,TRBD1,TGTGCCAGTAGTATGGGGATCGGACAGGGGAGGGCTGAAGCTTTCTTT,CASSMGIGQGRAEAFF
TRBJ1-4,.,TRBV7-2,.,TGTGCCAGCAGCTTATTGTACAGCAATGAAAAACTGTTTTTT,CASSLLYSNEKLFF
TRBJ1-6,.,TRBV5-1,TRBD1,TGCGCCAGCAGCCGGACAGGGGATAATTCACCCCTCCACTTT,CASSRTGDNSPLHF
TRBJ2-5,few,TRBV4-1,TRBD2,TGCGCCAGCAGCCCACGGGCTAGCGGGAGTGGAGAGACCCAGTACTTC,CASSPRASGSGETQYF
TRBJ2-3,.,TRBV5-1,.,TGCGCCAGCAGCTTGCGGCCGCAGGTTAGCACAGATACGCAGTATTTT,CASSLRPQVSTDTQYF
TRBJ1-2,.,TRBV28,.,TGTGCCAGCAACCCCGGCGTAGTAGCGGATGGCTACACCTTC,CASNPGVVADGYTF
TRBJ1-1,.,TRBV7-8,.,TGTGCCAGCAGCTCTGGACAGCCGAACACTGAAGCTTTCTTT,CASSSGQPNTEAFF
TRBJ2-7,.,TRBV6-5,TRBD2,TGTGCCAGCAGTCTTGTAGCGGGAGGACCCTACGAGCAGTACTTC,CASSLVAGGPYEQYF
TRBJ1-5,.,TRBV21-1,.,TGTGCCAGCAGGGAGACAGGGGATGGGTGTCAGCCCCAGCATTTT,CASRETGDGCQPQHF
TRBJ1-4,few,TRBV11-2,.,TGTGCCAGCAGCTTCCTTCCGGGGAATAATGAAAAACTGTTTTTT,CASSFLPGNNEKLFF
TRBJ2-3,once,TRBV3-1/TRBV3-2,TRBD2,TGTGCCAGCAGCCAAGTGGGGGAGGGAGATACGCAGTATTTT,CASSQVGEGDTQYF
TRBJ2-3,.,TRBV28,.,TGTGCCAGCACCCCCGCGGGTATCTCTAGCACAGATACGCAGTATTTT,CASTPAGISSTDTQYF
TRBJ1-6,.,TRBV5-4,.,TGTGCCAGCCATCCCTCGGGGAATTATAATTCACCCCTCCACTTT,CASHPSGNYNSPLHF
TRBJ2-4,.,TRBV5-6,.,TGTGCCAGCAGCTTGATGGGGACTCGGGGTTACTTC,CASSLMGTRGYF
TRBJ1-6,.,TRBV24-1,.,TGTGCCACCAGTGATTCACAGGGAGTTAATTCACCCCTCCACTTT,CATSDSQGVNSPLHF